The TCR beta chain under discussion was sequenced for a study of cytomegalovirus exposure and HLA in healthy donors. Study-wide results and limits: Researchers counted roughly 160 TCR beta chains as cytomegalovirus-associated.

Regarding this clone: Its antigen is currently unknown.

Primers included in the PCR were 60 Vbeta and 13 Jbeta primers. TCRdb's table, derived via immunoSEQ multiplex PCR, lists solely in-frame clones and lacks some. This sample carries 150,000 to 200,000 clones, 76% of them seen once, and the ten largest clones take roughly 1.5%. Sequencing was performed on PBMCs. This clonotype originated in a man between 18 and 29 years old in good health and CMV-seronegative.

The CDR3 DNA is TGTGCCAGCGATCGCGCGGGGGCCGGGGAGCTGTTTTTT. This codes for CASDRAGAGELFF. The chain combines TRBV7-9 with TRBJ2-2; 7 nucleotides match TRBD2. V dropped 8 bases and J dropped 6; count of bases not matched to a gene: 6. The CDR3 totals 13 residues. Germline V gene data show CDR1 as SEHNR and CDR2 as FQNEAQ (reference sequence). The entire variable domain, with the rest obtained from reference TRBV7-9 and TRBJ2-2, is as follows: DTGVSQNPRHKITKRGQNVTFRCDPISEHNRLYWYRQTLGQGPEFLTYFQNEAQLEKSRLLSDRFSAERPKGSFSTLEIQRTEQGDSAMYLCASDRAGAGELFFGEGSRLTVL.